This record concerns one TCR beta chain sequence. How the authors handled the data: Junction-only sequences without quality scores were provided by ImmunoSEQ, so filtering was different. Generated by immunoSEQ multiplex PCR, the TCRdb table keeps only in-frame clones and is missing some. V and J calls and clone size are those listed in that table; D and trimming were worked out from the DNA. In the table there are a few million clones, 93% of which are singletons. V gave up 2 bases and J gave up 5 bases; unmatched junction bases: 4. This CDR3 has 15 residues. The germline V gene has CDR1 MNHEY and CDR2 SMNVEV (reference sequence). These data come from a study of shared clonotypes between healthy human individuals. Overall study context: CD4 naive cells filled three plates per donor, CD4 memory three, CD8 naive two and CD8 memory one.

Sequencing was performed on naive CD4+ T cells from PBMCs. Subset noted: CD45RA+ positively selected. The chain is built from TRBV27 and TRBJ2-2, with 8 bases identical to TRBD1. The receptor comes from a man between 18 and 35 years old in good health. Some clones in this sample may be carry-over from other donors' samples. The CDR3 sequence is CASSLTDRETGELFF. The CDR3 region has the DNA TGTGCCAGCAGTTTAACGGACAGGGAAACCGGGGAGCTGTTTTTT.